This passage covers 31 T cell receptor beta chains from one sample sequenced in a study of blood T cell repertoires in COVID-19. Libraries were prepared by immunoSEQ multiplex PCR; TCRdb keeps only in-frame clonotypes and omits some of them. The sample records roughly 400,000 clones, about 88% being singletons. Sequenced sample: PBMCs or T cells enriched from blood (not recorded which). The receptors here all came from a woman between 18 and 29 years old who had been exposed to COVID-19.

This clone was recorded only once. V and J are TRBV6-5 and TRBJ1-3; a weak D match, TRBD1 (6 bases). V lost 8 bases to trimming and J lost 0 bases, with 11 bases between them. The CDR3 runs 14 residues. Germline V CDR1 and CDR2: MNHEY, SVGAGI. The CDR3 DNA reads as TGTGCCAGCGGCCGACAGGACTCTGGAAACACCATATATTTT. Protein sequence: CASGRQDSGNTIYF.

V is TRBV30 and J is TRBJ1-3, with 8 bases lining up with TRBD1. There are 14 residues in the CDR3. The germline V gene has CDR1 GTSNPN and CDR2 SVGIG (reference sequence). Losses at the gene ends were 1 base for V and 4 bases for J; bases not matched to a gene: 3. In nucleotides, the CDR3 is TGTGCCTGGAGTGGACGGACAGGGGGAAACACCATATATTTT. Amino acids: CAWSGRTGGNTIYF.

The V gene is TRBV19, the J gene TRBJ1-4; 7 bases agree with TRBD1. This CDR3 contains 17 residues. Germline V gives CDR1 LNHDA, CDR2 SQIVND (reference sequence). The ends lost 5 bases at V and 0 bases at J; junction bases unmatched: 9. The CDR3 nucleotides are TGTGCCAGTAGTCCGGACAGGAAATGGTCAACTAATGAAAAACTGTTTTTT. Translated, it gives CASSPDRKWSTNEKLFF.

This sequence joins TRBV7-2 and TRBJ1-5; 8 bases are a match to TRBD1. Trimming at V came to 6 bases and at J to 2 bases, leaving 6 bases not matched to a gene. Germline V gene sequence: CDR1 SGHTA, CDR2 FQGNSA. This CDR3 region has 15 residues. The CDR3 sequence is CASSFDRGGNQPQHF. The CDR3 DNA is TGTGCCAGCAGTTTCGACAGGGGCGGCAATCAGCCCCAGCATTTT.

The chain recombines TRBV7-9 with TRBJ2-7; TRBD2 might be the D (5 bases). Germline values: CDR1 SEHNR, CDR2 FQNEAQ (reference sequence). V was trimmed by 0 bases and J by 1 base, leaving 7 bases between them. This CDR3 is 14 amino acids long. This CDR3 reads CASSLAQRSYEQYF. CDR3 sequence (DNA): TGTGCCAGCAGCTTAGCGCAGCGGTCCTACGAGCAGTACTTC. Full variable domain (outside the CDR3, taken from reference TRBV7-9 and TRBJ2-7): DTGVSQNPRHKITKRGQNVTFRCDPISEHNRLYWYRQTLGQGPEFLTYFQNEAQLEKSRLLSDRFSAERPKGSFSTLEIQRTEQGDSAMYLCASSLAQRSYEQYFGPGTRLTVT.

The CDR3 region has the DNA TGTGCCAGTTCACTAGCGTTAAACACAGATACGCAGTATTTT. Translation: CASSLALNTDTQYF. The gene calls are TRBV19 and TRBJ2-3, with 7 bases fitting TRBD2. V lost 8 bases and J lost 2; bases outside the gene matches: 7. The CDR3 has 14 amino acids. CDR1 is LNHDA and CDR2 is SQIVND in the germline V gene (reference sequence).

CDR3 protein: CASSFDGQWGTYEQYF. DNA of the CDR3: TGTGCCAGCAGCTTTGACGGACAGTGGGGGACCTACGAGCAGTACTTC. The chain carries TRBV7-2 and TRBJ2-7; D perhaps matches TRBD1 (6 bases). Germline V CDR1 and CDR2: SGHTA, FQGNSA. V was pared by 3 bases and J by 2 bases, with 17 bases between. The CDR3 runs 16 residues.

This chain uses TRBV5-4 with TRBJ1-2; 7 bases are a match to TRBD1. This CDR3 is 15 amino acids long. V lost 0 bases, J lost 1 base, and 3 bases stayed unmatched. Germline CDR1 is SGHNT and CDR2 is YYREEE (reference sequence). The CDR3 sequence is CASSLGQGVNYGYTF. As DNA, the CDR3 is TGTGCCAGCAGCTTGGGACAGGGAGTTAACTATGGCTACACCTTC.

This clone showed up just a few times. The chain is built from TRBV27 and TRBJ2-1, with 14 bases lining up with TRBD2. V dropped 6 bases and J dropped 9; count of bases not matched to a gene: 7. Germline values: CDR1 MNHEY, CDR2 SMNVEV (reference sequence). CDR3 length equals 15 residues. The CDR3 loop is CASSVLGLAGVEQFF. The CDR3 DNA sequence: TGTGCCAGCAGCGTACTGGGACTAGCGGGAGTTGAGCAGTTCTTC.

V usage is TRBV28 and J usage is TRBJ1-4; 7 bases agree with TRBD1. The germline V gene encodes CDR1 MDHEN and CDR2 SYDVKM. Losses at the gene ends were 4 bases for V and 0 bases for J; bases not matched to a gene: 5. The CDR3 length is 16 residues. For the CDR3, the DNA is TGTGCCAGCAGTTCATCCACAGGGGCAACTAATGAAAAACTGTTTTTT. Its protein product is CASSSSTGATNEKLFF.

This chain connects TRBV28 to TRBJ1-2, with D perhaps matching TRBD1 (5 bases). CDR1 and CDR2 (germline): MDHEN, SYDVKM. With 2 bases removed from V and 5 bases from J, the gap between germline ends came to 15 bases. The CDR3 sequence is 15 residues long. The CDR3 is CASSLSRTGQYGYTF. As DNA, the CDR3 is TGTGCCAGCAGTTTAAGTAGAACAGGCCAGTATGGCTACACCTTC.

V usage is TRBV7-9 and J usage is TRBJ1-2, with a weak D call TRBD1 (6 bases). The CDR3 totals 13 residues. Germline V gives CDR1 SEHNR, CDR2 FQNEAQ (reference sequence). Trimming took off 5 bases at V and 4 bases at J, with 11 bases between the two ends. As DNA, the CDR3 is TGTGCCAGCAGCGACGGGACAAGCTATGGCTACACCTTC. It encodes CASSDGTSYGYTF.

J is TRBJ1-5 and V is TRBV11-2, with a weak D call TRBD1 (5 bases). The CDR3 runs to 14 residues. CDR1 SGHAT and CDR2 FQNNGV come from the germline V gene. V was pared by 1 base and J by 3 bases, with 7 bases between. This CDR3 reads CASSLARDNQPQHF. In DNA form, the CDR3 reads TGTGCCAGCAGCTTAGCCAGGGACAATCAGCCCCAGCATTTT.

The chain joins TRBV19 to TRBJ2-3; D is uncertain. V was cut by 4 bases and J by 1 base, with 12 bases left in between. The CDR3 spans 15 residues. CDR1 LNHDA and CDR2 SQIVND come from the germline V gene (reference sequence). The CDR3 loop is CASSTTVARTDTQYF. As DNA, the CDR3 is TGTGCCAGTAGTACTACAGTTGCCCGCACAGATACGCAGTATTTT.

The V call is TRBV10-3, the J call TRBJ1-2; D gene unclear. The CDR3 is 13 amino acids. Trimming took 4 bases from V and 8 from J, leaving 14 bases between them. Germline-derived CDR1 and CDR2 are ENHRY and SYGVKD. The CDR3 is CAISALSAYGYTF. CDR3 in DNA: TGTGCCATCAGTGCACTATCAGCCTACGGCTACACCTTC.

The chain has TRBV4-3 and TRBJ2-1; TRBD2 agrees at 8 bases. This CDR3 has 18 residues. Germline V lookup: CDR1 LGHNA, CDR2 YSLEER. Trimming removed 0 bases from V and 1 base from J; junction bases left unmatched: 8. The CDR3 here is CASSQEWPRGVSYNEQFF. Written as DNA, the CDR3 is TGCGCCAGCAGCCAAGAGTGGCCGCGGGGGGTATCCTACAATGAGCAGTTCTTC.

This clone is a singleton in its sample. CDR3 DNA: TGCGCCAGCAGGAGAGGACATAGCTCCTACAATGAGCAGTTCTTC. It specifies CASRRGHSSYNEQFF. The V call is TRBV10-2, the J call TRBJ2-1; tentatively, D is TRBD1 (5 bases). Germline V CDR1 and CDR2: WSHSY, SAAADI. The CDR3 sequence is 15 residues long. Between the trimmed V and J ends, which lost 6 bases and 0 bases, there was a span of 12 bases.

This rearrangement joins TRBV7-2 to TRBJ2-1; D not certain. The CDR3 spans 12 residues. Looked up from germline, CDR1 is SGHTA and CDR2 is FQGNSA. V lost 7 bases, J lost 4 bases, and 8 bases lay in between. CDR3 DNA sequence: TGTGCCAGCATGAGACTTTACAATGAGCAGTTCTTC. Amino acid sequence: CASMRLYNEQFF.

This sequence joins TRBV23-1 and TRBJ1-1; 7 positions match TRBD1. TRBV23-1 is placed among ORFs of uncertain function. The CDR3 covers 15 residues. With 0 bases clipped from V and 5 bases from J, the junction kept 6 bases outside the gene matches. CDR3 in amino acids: CASSQSCRQGTEAFF. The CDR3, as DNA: TGCGCCAGCAGTCAATCGTGCAGACAGGGAACTGAAGCTTTCTTT.

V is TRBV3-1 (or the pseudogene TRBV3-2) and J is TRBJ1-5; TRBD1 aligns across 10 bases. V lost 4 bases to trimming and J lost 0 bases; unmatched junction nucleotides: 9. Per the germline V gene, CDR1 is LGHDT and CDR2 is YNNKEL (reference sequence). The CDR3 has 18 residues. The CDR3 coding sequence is TGTGCCAGCAGCCTAAGACAGGGGGCGTTCTGTAGCAATCAGCCCCAGCATTTT. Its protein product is CASSLRQGAFCSNQPQHF.

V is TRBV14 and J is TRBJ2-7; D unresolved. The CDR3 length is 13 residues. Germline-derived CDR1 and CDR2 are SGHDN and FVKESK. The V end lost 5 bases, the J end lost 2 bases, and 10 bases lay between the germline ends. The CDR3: CASSTTLAYEQYF. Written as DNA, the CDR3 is TGTGCCAGCAGCACGACATTAGCCTACGAGCAGTACTTC.

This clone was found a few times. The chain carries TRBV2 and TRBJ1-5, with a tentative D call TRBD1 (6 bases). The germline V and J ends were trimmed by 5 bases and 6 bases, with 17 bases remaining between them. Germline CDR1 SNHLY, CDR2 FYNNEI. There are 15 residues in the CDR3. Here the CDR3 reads CASSFDSRGRQPQHF. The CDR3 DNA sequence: TGTGCCAGCAGTTTCGACTCCAGGGGCCGTCAGCCCCAGCATTTT. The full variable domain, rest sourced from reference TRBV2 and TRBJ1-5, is EPEVTQTPSHQVTQMGQEVILRCVPISNHLYFYWYRQILGQKVEFLVSFYNNEISEKSEIFDDQFSVERPDGSNFTLKIRSTKLEDSAMYFCASSFDSRGRQPQHFGDGTRLSIL.

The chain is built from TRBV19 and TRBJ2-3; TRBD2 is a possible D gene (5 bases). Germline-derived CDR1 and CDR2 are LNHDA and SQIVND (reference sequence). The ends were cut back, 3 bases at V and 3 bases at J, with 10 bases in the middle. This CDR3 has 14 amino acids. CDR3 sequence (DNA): TGTGCCAGTAGTATCGGGGATGATACAGATACGCAGTATTTT. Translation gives CASSIGDDTDTQYF.

CDR3 bases: TGTGCCAGCAGCGGAACCGACAGGAAACTCGAAGAGACCCAGTACTTC. Protein sequence: CASSGTDRKLEETQYF. The V gene is TRBV7-9, the J gene TRBJ2-5; the D gene is possibly TRBD1 (6 bases). CDR1 and CDR2 (germline): SEHNR, FQNEAQ (reference sequence). V was clipped by 5 bases and J by 3 bases, with 19 bases between them. The CDR3 runs 16 residues.

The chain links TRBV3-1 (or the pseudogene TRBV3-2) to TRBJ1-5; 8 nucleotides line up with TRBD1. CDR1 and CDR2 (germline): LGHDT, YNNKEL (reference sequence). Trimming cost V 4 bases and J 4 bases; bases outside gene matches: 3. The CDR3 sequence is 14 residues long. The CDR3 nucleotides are TGTGCCAGCAGCCGGGGACAGGTGAATCAGCCCCAGCATTTT. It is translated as CASSRGQVNQPQHF.

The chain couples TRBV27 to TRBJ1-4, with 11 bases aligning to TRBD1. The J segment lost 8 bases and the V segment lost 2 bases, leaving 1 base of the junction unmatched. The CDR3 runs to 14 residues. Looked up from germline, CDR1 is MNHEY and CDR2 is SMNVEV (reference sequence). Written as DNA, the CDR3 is TGTGCCAGCAGTTTAGGACAGGGGGCGGAAAAACTGTTTTTT. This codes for CASSLGQGAEKLFF.

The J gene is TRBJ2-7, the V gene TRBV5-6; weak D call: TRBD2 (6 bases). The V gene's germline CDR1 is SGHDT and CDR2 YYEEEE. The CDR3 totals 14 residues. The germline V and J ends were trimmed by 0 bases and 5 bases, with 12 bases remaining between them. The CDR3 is CASSLAGASHEQYF. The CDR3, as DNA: TGTGCCAGCAGCTTGGCGGGAGCTTCGCACGAGCAGTACTTC.

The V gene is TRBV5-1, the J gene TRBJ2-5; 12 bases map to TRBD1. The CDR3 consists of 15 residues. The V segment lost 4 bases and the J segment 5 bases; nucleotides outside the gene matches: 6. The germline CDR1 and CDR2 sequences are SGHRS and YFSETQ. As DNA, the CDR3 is TGCGCCAGCAGCAAGGGACAGGGGGCATGGGAGACCCAGTACTTC. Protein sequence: CASSKGQGAWETQYF.

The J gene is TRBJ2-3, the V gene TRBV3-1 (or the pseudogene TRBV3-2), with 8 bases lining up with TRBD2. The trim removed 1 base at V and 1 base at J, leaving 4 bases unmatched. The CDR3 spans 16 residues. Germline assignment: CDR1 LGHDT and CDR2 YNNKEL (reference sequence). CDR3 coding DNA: TGTGCCAGCAGCCAAGTAGCGGGGCTACGCACAGATACGCAGTATTTT. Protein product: CASSQVAGLRTDTQYF.

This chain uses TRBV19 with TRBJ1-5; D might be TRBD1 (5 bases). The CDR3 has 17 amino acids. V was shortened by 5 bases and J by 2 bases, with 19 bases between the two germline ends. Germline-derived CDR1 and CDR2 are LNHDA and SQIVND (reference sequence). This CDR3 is CASSPGDGRRRNQPQHF. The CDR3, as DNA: TGTGCCAGTAGTCCGGGGGACGGTCGGCGCCGCAATCAGCCCCAGCATTTT.

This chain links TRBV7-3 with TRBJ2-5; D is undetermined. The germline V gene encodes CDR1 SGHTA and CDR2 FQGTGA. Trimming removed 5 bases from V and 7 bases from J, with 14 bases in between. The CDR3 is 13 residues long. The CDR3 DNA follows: TGTGCCAGCAGCCGCACCGGATCAGGGACCCAGTACTTC. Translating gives CASSRTGSGTQYF. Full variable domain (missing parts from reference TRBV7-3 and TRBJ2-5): GAGVSQTPSNKVTEKGKYVELRCDPISGHTALYWYRQSLGQGPEFLIYFQGTGAADDSGLPNDRFFAVRPEGSVSTLKIQRTERGDSAVYLCASSRTGSGTQYFGPGTRLLVL.